This is a list of T cell receptor beta chains from one sample in a study of OX40 agonist ivuxolimab in advanced cancers. Assay used: immunoSEQ multiplex PCR; TCRdb lists only in-frame clones, some missing. The data hold some 100,000 clones, with 90% observed a single time. Sequences were derived from CD4+ or CD8+ T cells sorted from blood, sampled in a trial of the OX40 agonist ivuxolimab. The receptors derive from an adult with an advanced solid tumor such as melanoma, head and neck, liver or kidney cancer. Both conserved end residues are part of each CDR3. A D gene is named only where the DNA matches it firmly. Only some rows state a clone size, as once, few, many or a class for expanded clones.

J | size | V | length | D | DNA | CDR3
TRBJ1-4 | NA | TRBV7-9 | 15 | NA | TGTGCCAGCAGCTTCCAGGGATCAACTAATGAAAAACTGTTTTTT | CASSFQGSTNEKLFF
TRBJ2-2 | NA | TRBV7-9 | 12 | NA | TGTGCCAGCAGGGAAGCGATCGGGGAGCTGTTTTTT | CASREAIGELFF
TRBJ1-6 | NA | TRBV15 | 15 | NA | TGTGCCACCAGCAGAGACAGGCTAGATAATTCACCCCTCCACTTT | CATSRDRLDNSPLHF
TRBJ2-3 | NA | TRBV9 | 15 | NA | TGTGCCAGCAGCGTAGGGGTGGGGCTCACAGATACGCAGTATTTT | CASSVGVGLTDTQYF
TRBJ2-3 | NA | TRBV28 | 15 | TRBD2 | TGTGCCAGCAGTTTATCGGTTAGCGGGAGGGGTACGCAGTATTTT | CASSLSVSGRGTQYF
TRBJ2-2 | NA | TRBV11-2 | 14 | NA | TGTGCCAGCAGCTCCTTATCGGAAACCGGGGAGCTGTTTTTT | CASSSLSETGELFF
TRBJ1-1 | few | TRBV30 | 13 | NA | TGTGCCTGGAGTGTATCCAGGAACACTGAAGCTTTCTTT | CAWSVSRNTEAFF
TRBJ1-4 | NA | TRBV19 | 16 | NA | TGTGCCAGTAGTACCACAGGAGCTGCAACTAATGAAAAACTGTTTTTT | CASSTTGAATNEKLFF
TRBJ2-5 | NA | TRBV2 | 14 | TRBD2 | TGTGCCAGCAGTGGGACTAGCGGGAGTGAGACCCAGTACTTC | CASSGTSGSETQYF
TRBJ2-1 | NA | TRBV14 | 16 | TRBD2 | TGTGCCAGCAGCCAAGAGGGACTAGCGGTTTACAATGAGCAGTTCTTC | CASSQEGLAVYNEQFF
TRBJ2-7 | NA | TRBV28 | 14 | NA | TGTGCCAGCAGTTTATCAGCCCAGGGTTACGAGCAGTACTTC | CASSLSAQGYEQYF
TRBJ2-1 | NA | TRBV7-3 | 13 | NA | TGTGCCAGCAGCTTATTTTCTAGCAATGAGCAGTTCTTC | CASSLFSSNEQFF
TRBJ1-3 | NA | TRBV4-1 | 16 | NA | TGCGCCAGCAGCCAAGATAATGCCGGGTTTAGAAACACCATATATTTT | CASSQDNAGFRNTIYF
TRBJ1-5 | NA | TRBV6-6 | 14 | NA | TGTGCCAGCAAGCCCAAACAGGGATATCAGCCCCAGCATTTT | CASKPKQGYQPQHF
TRBJ2-4 | few | TRBV6-6 | 15 | NA | TGTGCCAGCAGTTATATTGCGCTAGCCAAAAACATTCAGTACTTC | CASSYIALAKNIQYF
TRBJ2-7 | NA | TRBV7-2 | 15 | TRBD1 | TGTGCCAGCGCAGAGGGGGCAGGGGGAAACTACGAGCAGTACTTC | CASAEGAGGNYEQYF
TRBJ2-2 | NA | TRBV9 | 19 | TRBD1 | TGTGCCAGCAGCGTAGTTCCCATGGACAGGGGGCAGACCACCGGGGAGCTGTTTTTT | CASSVVPMDRGQTTGELFF
TRBJ2-3 | NA | TRBV5-4 | 14 | TRBD1 | TGTGCCAGCAGCCAGACAGGGGTTGTAGATACGCAGTATTTT | CASSQTGVVDTQYF
TRBJ2-3 | NA | TRBV19 | 15 | TRBD2 | TGTGCCAGTAGTGATAGCGGGAGTCGAACAGATACGCAGTATTTT | CASSDSGSRTDTQYF
TRBJ2-2 | NA | TRBV2 | 16 | TRBD2 | TGTGCCAGCAGCCGGGGGGCGGGAGGTTGGACCGGGGAGCTGTTTTTT | CASSRGAGGWTGELFF
TRBJ2-2 | NA | TRBV28 | 17 | TRBD2 | TGTGCCAGCAGTTCTCCCCTGGGGTCTAGCGGGACCGGGGAGCTGTTTTTT | CASSSPLGSSGTGELFF
TRBJ2-7 | NA | TRBV10-3 | 11 | NA | TGTGCCACGGCTGTCTCCTACGAGCAGTACTTC | CATAVSYEQYF
TRBJ2-5 | NA | TRBV10-3 | 14 | TRBD2 | TGTGCCATCAGGGGGACTAATCGTCAAGAGACCCAGTACTTC | CAIRGTNRQETQYF
TRBJ1-2 | NA | TRBV5-4 | 14 | TRBD1 | TGTGCCAGCAGCTTGGAGGGGGCCAGCTATGGCTACACCTTC | CASSLEGASYGYTF
TRBJ2-7 | NA | TRBV5-5 | 14 | NA | TGTGCCAGCAGCTTGGGTCAGGGTGCCTACGAGCAGTACTTC | CASSLGQGAYEQYF
TRBJ1-1 | NA | TRBV27 | 13 | NA | TGTGCCAGCGGATGGAGGTTGGGCACTGAAGCTTTCTTT | CASGWRLGTEAFF
TRBJ2-1 | NA | TRBV4-3 | 20 | TRBD2 | TGCGCCAGCAGCCAAGATTGGGGTCACCAACTAGCGGGAGCTGACAATGAGCAGTTCTTC | CASSQDWGHQLAGADNEQFF
TRBJ2-1 | NA | TRBV6-5 | 13 | NA | TGTGCCAGTCGGACCCCCTCCTACAATGAGCAGTTCTTC | CASRTPSYNEQFF
TRBJ1-3 | once | TRBV18 | 16 | NA | TGTGCCAGCTCACCCCCTGGACGAAGCTCTGGAAACACCATATATTTT | CASSPPGRSSGNTIYF
TRBJ2-2 | NA | TRBV5-6 | 15 | TRBD2 | TGTGCCAGCAGCTTTCTAGCGGGAGACACCGGGGAGCTGTTTTTT | CASSFLAGDTGELFF
TRBJ2-7 | NA | TRBV5-8 | 11 | NA | TGTGCCAGCAGCTTGCTCCACGAGCAGTACTTC | CASSLLHEQYF
TRBJ2-5 | NA | TRBV6-1 | 11 | NA | TGTGCCAGCAGTGAACTAGAGACCCAGTACTTC | CASSELETQYF
TRBJ1-5 | NA | TRBV11-2 | 16 | TRBD1 | TGTGCCAGCAGCTCCTCCGGACAGGGTGGGAATCAGCCCCAGCATTTT | CASSSSGQGGNQPQHF
TRBJ1-2 | NA | TRBV19 | 13 | TRBD1 | TGTGCCAGTAGCCTCGACAGGGCCTATGGCTACACCTTC | CASSLDRAYGYTF
TRBJ2-7 | NA | TRBV11-2 | 15 | NA | TGTGCCAGCAGCTCCAAGCCGGCGAGCTCCTACGAGCAGTACTTC | CASSSKPASSYEQYF
TRBJ1-1 | NA | TRBV5-1 | 14 | NA | TGCGCCAGCAGCTTGTCTGGGGGGAACACTGAAGCTTTCTTT | CASSLSGGNTEAFF
TRBJ2-7 | NA | TRBV19 | 16 | TRBD2 | TGTGCCAGTAGTACCCGACTAGCGGGAACGACCTACGAGCAGTACTTC | CASSTRLAGTTYEQYF
TRBJ1-4 | NA | TRBV6-5 | 14 | NA | TGTGCCAGCAGAAAAACAGGAACGGGAGATTCACTGTTTTTT | CASRKTGTGDSLFF
TRBJ2-2 | NA | TRBV28 | 16 | TRBD1 | TGTGCCAGCAGTGCAGGACAGGGGGCGCAGGCCGGGGAGCTGTTTTTT | CASSAGQGAQAGELFF
TRBJ2-1 | NA | TRBV1 | 18 | NA | TGCACCAGCAGCCAATTATTAGGGACTAGCGGGAGGAGCAATGAGCAGTTCTTC | CTSSQLLGTSGRSNEQFF
TRBJ2-3 | NA | TRBV7-2 | 19 | TRBD2 | TGTGCCAGCAGCTTATCTAGGACTAGCGGGGGCCTCCGCACAGATACGCAGTATTTT | CASSLSRTSGGLRTDTQYF
TRBJ1-2 | NA | TRBV5-1 | 15 | NA | TGCGCCAGCAGCTTGGCCGAGGGGGTGCTTTATGGCTACACCTTC | CASSLAEGVLYGYTF
TRBJ2-5 | NA | TRBV4-2 | 15 | NA | TGTGCCAGCAGCCAAGAAGTGGAGCCACAAGAGACCCAGTACTTC | CASSQEVEPQETQYF
TRBJ2-1 | NA | TRBV11-3 | 14 | TRBD2 | TGTGCCAGCAGCTATAGCGGGAGGTACAATGAGCAGTTCTTC | CASSYSGRYNEQFF
TRBJ2-2 | NA | TRBV7-8 | 17 | TRBD2 | TGTGCCAGCAGCTTGGTGACTAGCGGGAGAGGTACCGGGGAGCTGTTTTTT | CASSLVTSGRGTGELFF
TRBJ2-7 | NA | TRBV28 | 13 | TRBD2 | TGTGCCAGCAGCCCGGGACTACGCTTAGGGCAGTACTTC | CASSPGLRLGQYF
TRBJ1-3 | NA | TRBV5-1 | 15 | NA | TGCGCCAGCAGTGATACCGGGGACGGAGGAAACACCATATATTTT | CASSDTGDGGNTIYF
TRBJ2-2 | NA | TRBV9 | 12 | NA | TGTGCCAGCAGCGTATGGACCGGGGAGCTGTTTTTT | CASSVWTGELFF
TRBJ1-1 | NA | TRBV7-8 | 16 | TRBD1 | TGTGCCAGCAGCTTAGCTGACAGGGGGGACTTCACTGAAGCTTTCTTT | CASSLADRGDFTEAFF
TRBJ1-2 | NA | TRBV5-1 | 15 | TRBD1 | TGCGCCAGCAGTTTGCCGGGACAGGGACAAAGTGGCTACACCTTC | CASSLPGQGQSGYTF
TRBJ1-1 | NA | TRBV6-7 | 15 | TRBD1 | TGTGCCAGCATAACATACAGGGGGAAGGACACTGAAGCTTTCTTT | CASITYRGKDTEAFF
TRBJ2-5 | NA | TRBV5-4 | 14 | TRBD1 | TGTGCCAGCAGCCCACAGGGGTCGTCGGAGACCCAGTACTTC | CASSPQGSSETQYF
TRBJ2-7 | NA | TRBV18 | 16 | NA | TGTGCCAGCTCACCACGCGGCGGGCGAAAATCCTACGAGCAGTACTTC | CASSPRGGRKSYEQYF
TRBJ2-3 | NA | TRBV5-1 | 15 | TRBD2 | TGCGCCAGCAGCCCTAGCGGGAGGGACGCAGATACGCAGTATTTT | CASSPSGRDADTQYF
TRBJ1-3 | NA | TRBV6-5 | 13 | NA | TGTGCCAGCAGTTTACCCGGAGGAAACACCATATATTTT | CASSLPGGNTIYF
TRBJ1-4 | NA | TRBV5-8 | 16 | TRBD1 | TGTGCCAGTAAAGGACAGGGGGGCTTAACTAATGAAAAACTGTTTTTT | CASKGQGGLTNEKLFF